This T cell receptor (beta chain) appears in the sequencing data of a study of vaccination effects on CD4 cells after COVID-19. With regard to this clone: The antigen remains unidentified.

Ahead of sequencing, the ViraFEST assay grew antigen-specific CD4+ T cells using viral peptide pools. Subsequent to a culture period of roughly 11 days, CD4+ T cells were isolated. Subjects were given two BNT162b2 or mRNA-1273 vaccine doses. Trimming cost V 0 bases and J 0 bases, with 10 bases left between them. CDR3 size: 15 residues. The germline V gene encodes CDR1 SGHNT and CDR2 YYREEE (reference sequence). Generated by immunoSEQ multiplex PCR, the TCRdb table keeps only in-frame clones and is missing some. The table lists around 32,000 clones, roughly 60% of them singletons. Material: CD4+ T cells from PBMCs cultured with SARS-CoV-2 spike peptides, obtained after COVID-19 vaccination. The sequence was collected from a human donor who received a COVID-19 vaccine. This rearrangement joins TRBV5-4 to TRBJ2-7, with unresolved D. CDR3 sequence (DNA): TGTGCCAGCAGCTTGGATCCTAACCTCTCCTACGAGCAGTACTTC. This encodes CASSLDPNLSYEQYF.